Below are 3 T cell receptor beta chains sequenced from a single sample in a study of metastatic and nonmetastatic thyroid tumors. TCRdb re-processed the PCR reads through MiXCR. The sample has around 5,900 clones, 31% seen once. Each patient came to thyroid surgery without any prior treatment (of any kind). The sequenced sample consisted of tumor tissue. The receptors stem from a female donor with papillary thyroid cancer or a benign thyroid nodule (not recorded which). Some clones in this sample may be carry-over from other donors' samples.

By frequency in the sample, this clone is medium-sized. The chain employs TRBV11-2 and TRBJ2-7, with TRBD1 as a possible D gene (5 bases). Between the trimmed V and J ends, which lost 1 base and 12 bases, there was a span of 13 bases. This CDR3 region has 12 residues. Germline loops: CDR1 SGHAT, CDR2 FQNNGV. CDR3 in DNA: TGTGCCAGCAGCTTAGGGGGCAGTACCTGGTACTTC. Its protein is CASSLGGSTWYF.

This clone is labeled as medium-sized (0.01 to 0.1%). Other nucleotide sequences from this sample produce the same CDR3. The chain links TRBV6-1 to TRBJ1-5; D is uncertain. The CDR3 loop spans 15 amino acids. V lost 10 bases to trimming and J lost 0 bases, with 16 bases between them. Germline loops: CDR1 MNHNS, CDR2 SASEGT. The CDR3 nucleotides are TGTGCCACCGACAAAAAAGGATATAGCAATCAGCCCCAGCATTTT. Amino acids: CATDKKGYSNQPQHF.

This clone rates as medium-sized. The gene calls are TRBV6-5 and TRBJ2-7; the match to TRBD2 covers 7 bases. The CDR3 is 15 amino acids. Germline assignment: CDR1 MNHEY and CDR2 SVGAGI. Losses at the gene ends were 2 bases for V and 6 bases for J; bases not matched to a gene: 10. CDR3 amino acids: CASSYGTWGEGEQYF. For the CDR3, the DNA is TGTGCCAGCAGTTACGGGACGTGGGGGGAGGGCGAGCAGTACTTC.